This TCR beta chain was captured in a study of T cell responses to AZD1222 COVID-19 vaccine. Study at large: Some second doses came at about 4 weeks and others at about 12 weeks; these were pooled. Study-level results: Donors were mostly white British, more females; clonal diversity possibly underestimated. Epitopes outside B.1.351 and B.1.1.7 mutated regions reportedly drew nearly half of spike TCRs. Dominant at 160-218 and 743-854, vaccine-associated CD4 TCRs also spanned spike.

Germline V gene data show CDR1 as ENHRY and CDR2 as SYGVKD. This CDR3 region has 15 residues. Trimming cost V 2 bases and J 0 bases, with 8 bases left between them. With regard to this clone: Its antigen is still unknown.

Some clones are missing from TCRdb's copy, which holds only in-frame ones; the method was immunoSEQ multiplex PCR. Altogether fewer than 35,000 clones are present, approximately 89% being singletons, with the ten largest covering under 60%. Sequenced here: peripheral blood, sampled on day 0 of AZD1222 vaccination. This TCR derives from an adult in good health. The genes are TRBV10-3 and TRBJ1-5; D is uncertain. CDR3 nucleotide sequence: TGTGCCATCAGTGAGGGGCAGAGTAGCAATCAGCCCCAGCATTTT. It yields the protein CAISEGQSSNQPQHF.